These 3 T cell receptor beta chains were all obtained from the same sample, sequenced in a study of graft-versus-host responses after intestinal transplantation. Produced via immunoSEQ multiplex PCR; TCRdb's table is partial and in-frame only. Counted here are about 47,000 clones, 90% to 95% occurring once; the ten biggest clones make up more than 4.5%. Sequenced material: PBMCs, taken 750 to 850 days after a first intestinal transplant, on the day of a second. The receptors originated from a human patient who received an intestinal transplant, so some T cells may come from the graft donor.

This chain joins TRBV2 and TRBJ2-1, with 10 bases identical to TRBD2. Germline loops: CDR1 SNHLY, CDR2 FYNNEI. CDR3 size: 16 residues. The junction had 11 bases not matched to a gene; V was cut back by 4 bases and J by 8 bases. The CDR3 DNA reads as TGTGCCAGCAGTGTTTCGCTAGCGGGAGATGGTGATGAGCAGTTCTTC. Translation: CASSVSLAGDGDEQFF. The variable domain in full, completed from reference TRBV2 and TRBJ2-1, reads EPEVTQTPSHQVTQMGQEVILRCVPISNHLYFYWYRQILGQKVEFLVSFYNNEISEKSEIFDDQFSVERPDGSNFTLKIRSTKLEDSAMYFCASSVSLAGDGDEQFFGPGTRLTVL.

This chain joins TRBV5-1 and TRBJ2-5; no clear D. Trimming stripped 0 bases from V and 4 bases from J, with 4 bases between. Germline CDR1 reads SGHRS; CDR2 reads YFSETQ. The CDR3 covers 12 residues. Written as DNA, the CDR3 is TGCGCCAGCAGCTTGGATCTAGAGACCCAGTACTTC. It codes for CASSLDLETQYF.

The CDR3 DNA follows: TGTGCCAGCAGTTCTAGGCTGTCGGATGAGCAGTTCTTC. Translating it yields CASSSRLSDEQFF. V and J are TRBV28 and TRBJ2-1; D call uncertain. The ends were cut back, 4 bases at V and 8 bases at J, with 12 bases in the middle. The germline V gene encodes CDR1 MDHEN and CDR2 SYDVKM. CDR3 length equals 13 residues. The full variable domain, rest sourced from reference TRBV28 and TRBJ2-1, is DVKVTQSSRYLVKRTGEKVFLECVQDMDHENMFWYRQDPGLGLRLIYFSYDVKMKEKGDIPEGYSVSREKKERFSLILESASTNQTSMYLCASSSRLSDEQFFGPGTRLTVL.